The TCR beta chain described here comes from a study of T-cell reconstitution after alpha-beta-depleted transplantation in children. Study outcomes and limitations: Newly made T cells mostly supplied T-cell counts and diversity one year after transplant. Several hundred expanded graft clones reportedly supplied alpha-beta T cells about two months after transplant. Some patients showed high day-60 TCRbeta diversity, which derived from surviving recipient T cells and thymic progenitors.

Molecular barcoding with unique molecular identifiers was used for the TCRbeta library. MiXCR, run by TCRdb on the PCR reads, gives a single entry per CDR3 protein. The sample comprises approximately 300,000 distinct CDR3 sequences, 11% of which are singletons, and roughly a quarter rests with the top ten. Ten or more counts support this clonotype. Its antigen is not known. Trimming cost V 5 bases and J 2 bases; bases outside gene matches: 6. The CDR3 spans 15 residues. This sequence was found in a male patient between 2 and 10 years old who had a stem cell transplant for chronic granulomatous disease, so the T cells may come from the graft donor. The chain joins TRBV12-3 or TRBV12-4 to TRBJ2-1; 7 nucleotides match TRBD2. The sample here was peripheral blood, taken 180 days after TCRalphabeta/CD19-depleted stem cell transplant. The CDR3 protein is CASSMLADPYNEQFF. The CDR3, as DNA: TGTGCCAGCAGTATGCTAGCGGACCCCTACAATGAGCAGTTCTTC.